A single sample gave rise to the 14 T cell receptor beta chains below, sequenced in a study of Ad26.COV2.S vaccination and SARS-CoV-2 variants. Sequencing used immunoSEQ multiplex PCR; TCRdb keeps in-frame clones, though not all of them. Of some 250,000 clones listed, around 87% were seen once; the top ten hold over 8.5%. This sample's treatment: about 20 received Ad26.COV2.S at low or high dose, single or two shots; about five received placebo; per-sample allocation not given. The samples were gathered on day 63 after the first injection of vaccine or placebo. The sample was peripheral blood, taken in a trial of Ad26.COV2.S vaccine versus placebo. These TCRs come from a person between 18 and 59 years old who received the Ad26.COV2.S COVID-19 vaccine or a placebo.

The chain is built from TRBV5-1 and TRBJ2-7; 14 nucleotides align to TRBD2. With V trimmed by 4 bases and J by 6 bases, 9 bases remained unmatched. Germline values: CDR1 SGHRS, CDR2 YFSETQ. There are 16 residues in the CDR3. CDR3 amino acids: CASSHGTSGRITEQYF. In DNA form, the CDR3 reads TGCGCCAGCAGCCACGGGACTAGCGGGAGAATAACCGAGCAGTACTTC.

The rearrangement uses TRBV5-4 and TRBJ2-2, with D unclear. Germline CDR1 is SGHNT and CDR2 is YYREEE (reference sequence). The CDR3 spans 15 residues. Trimming pared 0 bases from V and 0 bases from J, leaving 6 bases between. The DNA of the CDR3 is TGTGCCAGCAGCTTGGATTCCGCGAACACCGGGGAGCTGTTTTTT. It codes for CASSLDSANTGELFF.

The genes are TRBV5-1 and TRBJ2-7, with D unresolved. The germline V gene encodes CDR1 SGHRS and CDR2 YFSETQ. The V end lost 0 bases, the J end lost 5 bases, and 9 bases lay between the germline ends. CDR3 size: 13 residues. The CDR3 is CASSLGIGDEQYF. CDR3 bases: TGCGCCAGCAGCTTGGGTATCGGCGACGAGCAGTACTTC.

This clone was counted once. This rearrangement joins TRBV7-2 to TRBJ1-3; no clear D. V was cut by 3 bases and J by 0 bases, with 6 bases left in between. The germline V gene encodes CDR1 SGHTA and CDR2 FQGNSA. This CDR3 region has 14 residues. The CDR3 protein is CASSFESSGNTIYF. CDR3 in DNA: TGTGCCAGCAGCTTTGAAAGCTCTGGAAACACCATATATTTT.

The rearrangement joins TRBV5-6 to TRBJ1-2, with a tentative D call TRBD1 (5 bases). This CDR3 has 15 residues. The V gene lost 4 bases and the J gene lost 4 bases, with 17 bases spanning the gap. Germline V gene lookup returns CDR1 SGHDT and CDR2 YYEEEE. CDR3 in DNA: TGTGCCAGCAGCCCCGGACTGGGGGAGGGCTATGGCTACACCTTC. It codes for CASSPGLGEGYGYTF. Supplemented by reference TRBV5-6 and TRBJ1-2, the full variable domain reads DAGVTQSPTHLIKTRGQQVTLRCSPKSGHDTVSWYQQALGQGPQFIFQYYEEEERQRGNFPDRFSGHQFPNYSSELNVNALLLGDSALYLCASSPGLGEGYGYTFGSGTRLTVV.

The chain couples TRBV5-5 to TRBJ2-2, with 11 nucleotides matching TRBD2. The CDR3 spans 17 residues. With 0 bases clipped from V and 7 bases from J, the junction kept 8 bases outside the gene matches. Per germline, CDR1 SGHKS and CDR2 YYEKEE (reference sequence). CDR3: CASSLGILAGAHGELFF. DNA for the CDR3: TGTGCCAGCAGCTTGGGAATACTAGCGGGAGCCCACGGGGAGCTGTTTTTT. The complete variable domain, with remaining parts taken from reference TRBV5-5 and TRBJ2-2, reads DAGVTQSPTHLIKTRGQQVTLRCSPISGHKSVSWYQQVLGQGPQFIFQYYEKEERGRGNFPDRFSARQFPNYSSELNVNALLLGDSALYLCASSLGILAGAHGELFFGEGSRLTVL.

V and J are TRBV19 and TRBJ2-7; TRBD1 matches at 8 bases. CDR3 size: 13 residues. Germline CDR1 and CDR2: LNHDA and SQIVND (reference sequence). V shed 5 bases and J 6 bases; nucleotides not matched to a gene: 6. Here the CDR3 reads CASSFDRGGEQYF. The CDR3 DNA reads TGTGCCAGTAGTTTCGACAGGGGCGGCGAGCAGTACTTC.

This chain joins TRBV28 and TRBJ2-7; possibly TRBD1 or TRBD2 for D (6 bases each). This CDR3 is 13 amino acids long. Germline CDR1 and CDR2: MDHEN and SYDVKM. V gave up 4 bases and J gave up 6 bases, with 13 bases separating them. The chain's CDR3 is CASSWGALREQYF. CDR3 nucleotide sequence: TGTGCCAGCAGTTGGGGGGCTCTACGCGAGCAGTACTTC.

The chain joins TRBV11-1 to TRBJ2-7; D unclear. Germline V gene data show CDR1 as SGHAT and CDR2 as FQDESV (reference sequence). The CDR3 is made up of 12 amino acids. V gave up 4 bases and J gave up 9 bases, with 13 bases separating them. The CDR3 region is CASSSTSVAQYF. Written as DNA, the CDR3 is TGTGCCAGCAGCTCTACTTCGGTTGCGCAGTACTTC.

This chain uses TRBV24-1 with TRBJ1-5; no clear D. Trimming shortened V by 3 bases and J by 0 bases, and 2 bases separated the two germline ends. Looked up from germline, CDR1 is KGHDR and CDR2 is SFDVKD. The CDR3 sequence is 13 residues long. The CDR3 sequence: CATSDSSNQPQHF. Here the CDR3 DNA reads TGTGCCACCAGTGATAGTAGCAATCAGCCCCAGCATTTT.

The genes are TRBV7-6 and TRBJ1-1, with 8 bases fitting TRBD1. With 5 bases clipped from V and 4 bases from J, the junction kept 3 bases outside the gene matches. The CDR3 has 13 amino acids. Germline V gene data show CDR1 as SGHVS and CDR2 as FNYEAQ. The CDR3 coding sequence is TGTGCCAGCAGCCCTGGACAGGGCACTGAAGCTTTCTTT. Residues: CASSPGQGTEAFF.

The chain recombines TRBV6-5 with TRBJ2-2; the D gene could be TRBD1 or TRBD2 (6 bases each). CDR3 size: 15 residues. Germline V gene data show CDR1 as MNHEY and CDR2 as SVGAGI. The ends were cut back, 2 bases at V and 8 bases at J, with 15 bases in the middle. CDR3 region: CASSYPTGGAGELFF. In DNA form, the CDR3 reads TGTGCCAGCAGTTACCCCACCGGGGGCGCGGGGGAGCTGTTTTTT.

J is TRBJ1-4 and V is TRBV24-1, with 8 bases aligning to TRBD1. With 10 bases clipped from V and 2 bases from J, the junction kept 8 bases outside the gene matches. The CDR3 is 15 amino acids. Per germline, CDR1 KGHDR and CDR2 SFDVKD. This CDR3 reads CATGQGASTNEKLFF. In nucleotides, the CDR3 is TGTGCCACGGGGCAGGGGGCTTCGACTAATGAAAAACTGTTTTTT.

The V gene is TRBV7-2, the J gene TRBJ1-1; TRBD1 is a possible D gene (5 bases). Germline loops: CDR1 SGHTA, CDR2 FQGNSA. The CDR3 loop spans 13 amino acids. Trimming stripped 6 bases from V and 1 base from J, with 9 bases between. CDR3 sequence: CASRADRNTEAFF. CDR3 DNA sequence: TGTGCCAGCAGAGCCGACAGGAACACTGAAGCTTTCTTT.